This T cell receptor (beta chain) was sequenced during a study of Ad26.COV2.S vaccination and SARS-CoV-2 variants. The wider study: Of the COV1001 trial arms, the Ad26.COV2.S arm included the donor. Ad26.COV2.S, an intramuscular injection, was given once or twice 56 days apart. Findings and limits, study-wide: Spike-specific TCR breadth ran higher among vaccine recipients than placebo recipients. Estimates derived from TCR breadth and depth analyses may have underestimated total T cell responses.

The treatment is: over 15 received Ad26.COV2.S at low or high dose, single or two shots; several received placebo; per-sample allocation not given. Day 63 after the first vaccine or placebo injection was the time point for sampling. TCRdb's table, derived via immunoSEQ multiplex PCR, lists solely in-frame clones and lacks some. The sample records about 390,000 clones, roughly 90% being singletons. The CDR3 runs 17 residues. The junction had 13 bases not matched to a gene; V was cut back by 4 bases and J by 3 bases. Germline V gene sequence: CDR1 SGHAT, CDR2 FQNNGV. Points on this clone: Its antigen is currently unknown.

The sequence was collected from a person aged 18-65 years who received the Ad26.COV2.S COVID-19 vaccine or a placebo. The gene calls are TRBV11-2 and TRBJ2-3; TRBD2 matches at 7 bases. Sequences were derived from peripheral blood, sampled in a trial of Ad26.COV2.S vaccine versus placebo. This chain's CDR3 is CASSSLGGAGRTDTQYF. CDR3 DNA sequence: TGTGCCAGCAGCTCGTTGGGAGGGGCAGGGAGGACAGATACGCAGTATTTT.